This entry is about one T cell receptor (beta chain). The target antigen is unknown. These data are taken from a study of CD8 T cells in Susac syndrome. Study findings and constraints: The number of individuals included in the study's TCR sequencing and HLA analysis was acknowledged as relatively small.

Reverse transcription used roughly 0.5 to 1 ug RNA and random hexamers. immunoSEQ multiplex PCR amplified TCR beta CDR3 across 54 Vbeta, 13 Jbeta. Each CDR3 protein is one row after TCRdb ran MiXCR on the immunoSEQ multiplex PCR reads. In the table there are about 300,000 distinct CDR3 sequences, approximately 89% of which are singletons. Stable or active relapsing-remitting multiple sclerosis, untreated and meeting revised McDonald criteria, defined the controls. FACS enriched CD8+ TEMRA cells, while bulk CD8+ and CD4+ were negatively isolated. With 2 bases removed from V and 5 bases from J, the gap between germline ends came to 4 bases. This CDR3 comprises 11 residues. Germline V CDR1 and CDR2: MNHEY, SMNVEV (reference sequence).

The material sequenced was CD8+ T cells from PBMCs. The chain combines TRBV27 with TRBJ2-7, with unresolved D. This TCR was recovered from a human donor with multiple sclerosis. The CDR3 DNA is TGTGCCAGCAGTTTAGAGGACGAGCAGTACTTC. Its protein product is CASSLEDEQYF.